The source of this T cell receptor beta chain is a study of spatial heterogeneity in lung cancer. This clonotype was seen more than once but under ten times. This CDR3 contains 13 residues. Germline CDR1 reads SQVTM; CDR2 reads ANQGSEA. V was trimmed by 6 bases and J by 1 base, leaving 13 bases between them. Each CDR3 protein gets one entry after TCRdb re-called the 5' RACE reads with MiXCR. The repertoire consists of roughly 91,000 distinct CDR3 sequences, with 15% to 25% occurring once and the leading ten covering 6.2%. Time point given: sample taken at primary tumor resection. Tumor, nontumor lung or frozen PBMC supplied whole RNA, sequenced without sorting.

The sequence came from a male donor with early-stage non-small cell lung cancer. The chain carries TRBV29-1 and TRBJ2-7; tentatively, D is TRBD2 (5 bases). The starting material was PBMCs, obtained at surgery. This CDR3 is CSVKDGKSYEQYF. The CDR3 bases are TGCAGCGTGAAGGACGGGAAGTCCTACGAGCAGTACTTC.